What follows are 28 T cell receptor beta chains derived from one specimen sequenced in a study of cytomegalovirus exposure and HLA in healthy donors. TCRdb's copy holds only in-frame clones and misses some; the assay was immunoSEQ multiplex PCR. The repertoire holds roughly 150,000 clones, with approximately 86% as singletons. Sequenced input: PBMCs. These receptors were collected from a woman aged 18 to 35 in good health and CMV-seronegative.

The V gene is TRBV4-3, the J gene TRBJ1-2; 8 nucleotides line up with TRBD1. This CDR3 contains 15 residues. With V trimmed by 0 bases and J by 4 bases, 4 bases remained unmatched. CDR1 is LGHNA and CDR2 is YSLEER in the germline V gene. CDR3 nucleotides: TGCGCCAGCAGCCAAGATCAGGGGGCCTCCTATGGCTACACCTTC. Its protein product is CASSQDQGASYGYTF.

This sequence joins TRBV21-1 and TRBJ2-7; the table names TRBD1, a call not compared with the DNA. TRBV21-1 is labeled a pseudogene. The CDR3 length is 15 residues. The CDR3 reads CASSPRTGEPYEQYF. DNA of the CDR3: TGTGCCAGCAGCCCCAGGACAGGGGAACCCTACGAGCAGTACTTC.

Here the CDR3 reads CASSLYASGGFAVGFF. In DNA form, the CDR3 reads TGTGCCAGCAGCCTTTACGCTAGCGGGGGTTTTGCTGTCGGGTTCTTC. The V gene is TRBV7-2, the J gene TRBJ2-1; 10 positions match TRBD2. Trimming cost V 5 bases and J 15 bases; bases outside gene matches: 19. Germline values: CDR1 SGHTA, CDR2 FQGNSA. The CDR3 has 16 residues.

This chain connects TRBV5-1 to TRBJ1-5, with 8 bases fitting TRBD1. This CDR3 spans 14 amino acids. V lost 3 bases to trimming and J lost 4 bases; unmatched junction nucleotides: 3. Looked up from germline, CDR1 is SGHRS and CDR2 is YFSETQ. CDR3 loop: CASSSTGENQPQHF. CDR3 in DNA: TGCGCCAGCAGCTCGACAGGGGAGAATCAGCCCCAGCATTTT.

The chain combines TRBV19 with TRBJ1-1; 11 bases are shared with TRBD1. The J segment lost 6 bases and the V segment lost 6 bases, leaving 9 bases of the junction unmatched. CDR1 LNHDA and CDR2 SQIVND come from the germline V gene (reference sequence). The CDR3 is 15 amino acids. CDR3 sequence reads: CASRISDRGPSEAFF. CDR3 bases: TGTGCCAGTAGGATATCGGACAGGGGGCCCTCTGAAGCTTTCTTT.

This chain uses TRBV7-9 with TRBJ2-2; D is ambiguous. Trimming left V 11 bases short and J 6 bases short, with 16 bases between. This CDR3 is 13 amino acids long. Germline V lookup: CDR1 SEHNR, CDR2 FQNEAQ (reference sequence). The CDR3 loop reads CAPEAPTAGELFF. CDR3 nucleotides: TGTGCCCCTGAGGCCCCCACGGCCGGGGAGCTGTTTTTT.

This clone was counted once. The genes are TRBV5-1 and TRBJ2-1; 14 positions agree with TRBD2. With V trimmed by 4 bases and J by 6 bases, 9 bases remained unmatched. Germline V CDR1 and CDR2: SGHRS, YFSETQ. CDR3 size: 17 residues. The CDR3 loop is CASSRETSGGAFNEQFF. The CDR3 DNA is TGCGCCAGCAGCCGGGAGACTAGCGGGGGGGCTTTCAATGAGCAGTTCTTC.

The chain uses TRBV14 and TRBJ1-1; 7 bases match TRBD1. The CDR3 loop spans 17 amino acids. The germline V gene encodes CDR1 SGHDN and CDR2 FVKESK. V trimming: 1 base; J trimming: 4 bases; junction bases outside the gene matches: 12. CDR3 amino acids: CASSQGIPTGIGTEAFF. For the CDR3, the DNA is TGTGCCAGCAGCCAAGGTATTCCGACAGGGATCGGCACTGAAGCTTTCTTT.

The chain joins TRBV27 to TRBJ2-2; TRBD1 matches at 7 bases. Germline CDR1 and CDR2: MNHEY and SMNVEV (reference sequence). This CDR3 region has 17 residues. The J segment lost 3 bases and the V segment lost 6 bases, leaving 13 bases of the junction unmatched. The CDR3 DNA reads as TGTGCCAGCAGCCTCCGTCCCGACAGGGATTACACCGGGGAGCTGTTTTTT. This sequence encodes CASSLRPDRDYTGELFF.

This rearrangement joins TRBV2 to TRBJ1-2; D is possibly TRBD1 (5 bases). V shed 5 bases and J shed 1 base, with 11 bases lying between them. Germline V CDR1 and CDR2: SNHLY, FYNNEI. The CDR3 is 14 amino acids. The chain's CDR3 is CASSTGTVNYGYTF. The CDR3 DNA reads TGTGCCAGCAGTACCGGGACTGTTAACTATGGCTACACCTTC.

The V call is TRBV5-1, the J call TRBJ1-6; D gene ambiguous. Germline CDR1 is SGHRS and CDR2 is YFSETQ. V lost 4 bases, J lost 14 bases, and 16 bases lay in between. CDR3 length: 13 amino acids. CDR3 bases: TGCGCCAGCAGCATTCGACGGGGTGACACCCTCCACTTT. Its protein is CASSIRRGDTLHF.

The chain has TRBV15 and TRBJ1-1; D ambiguous. Trimming took off 0 bases at V and 8 bases at J, with 13 bases between the two ends. Germline V CDR1 and CDR2: LNHNV, YYDKDF (reference sequence). CDR3 length: 14 amino acids. The CDR3 here is CATSRDLAPTEAFF. CDR3 DNA sequence: TGTGCCACCAGCAGAGATCTAGCGCCGACAGAAGCTTTCTTT.

The V and J genes are TRBV7-2 and TRBJ1-5; 8 nucleotides agree with TRBD1. This CDR3 is built from 15 residues. The trim removed 1 base at V and 6 bases at J, leaving 5 bases unmatched. Germline CDR1 and CDR2: SGHTA and FQGNSA. DNA of the CDR3: TGTGCCAGCAGCTTAGGACAGGGGTCTGGTCAGCCCCAGCATTTT. It specifies CASSLGQGSGQPQHF.

V is TRBV2 and J is TRBJ1-1; the D is unclear. This CDR3 is built from 13 residues. Trimming removed 3 bases from V and 1 base from J, with 6 bases in between. Germline V lookup: CDR1 SNHLY, CDR2 FYNNEI. The CDR3 here is CASSDRGNTEAFF. CDR3 bases: TGTGCCAGCAGTGACCGGGGGAACACTGAAGCTTTCTTT.

The chain employs TRBV11-2 and TRBJ2-4; TRBD1 matches at 10 bases. The CDR3 is 15 residues long. The ends lost 5 bases at V and 6 bases at J; junction bases unmatched: 7. CDR1 and CDR2 from the germline V gene are SGHAT and FQNNGV. This chain's CDR3 is CASSLHRDRGNIQYF. CDR3 DNA sequence: TGTGCCAGCAGCCTTCACCGGGACAGGGGAAACATTCAGTACTTC.

This clone appeared a single time. The V and J genes are TRBV5-1 and TRBJ1-1, with 8 bases that match TRBD1. The CDR3 totals 15 residues. Germline V gene sequence: CDR1 SGHRS, CDR2 YFSETQ. V shed 4 bases and J 5 bases; nucleotides not matched to a gene: 10. CDR3 sequence (DNA): TGCGCCAGCAGCCCGCGACAGGGGTCGAAGACTGAAGCTTTCTTT. It codes for CASSPRQGSKTEAFF.

This clone was counted at least ten times. The chain combines TRBV15 with TRBJ2-1, with D unresolved. Trimming pared 1 base from V and 3 bases from J, leaving 7 bases between. The CDR3 length is 14 residues. Germline CDR1 LNHNV, CDR2 YYDKDF (reference sequence). CDR3 coding DNA: TGTGCCACCAGCAGAGCCCGAGACTACAATGAGCAGTTCTTC. Protein sequence: CATSRARDYNEQFF.

J is TRBJ1-5 and V is TRBV27; the D is unclear. Trimming shortened V by 5 bases and J by 3 bases, and 14 bases separated the two germline ends. Germline CDR1 reads MNHEY; CDR2 reads SMNVEV (reference sequence). CDR3 length: 15 residues. In DNA form, the CDR3 reads TGTGCCAGCAGTGTAGAGGGAGTTTCCAATCAGCCCCAGCATTTT. Protein: CASSVEGVSNQPQHF.

The chain uses TRBV15 and TRBJ1-2; 12 bases align to TRBD1. With 1 base clipped from V and 8 bases from J, the junction kept 8 bases outside the gene matches. Germline CDR1 LNHNV, CDR2 YYDKDF (reference sequence). The CDR3 has 16 amino acids. CDR3 sequence: CATSRVPGQGAEGYTF. The DNA of the CDR3 is TGTGCCACCAGCAGAGTTCCGGGACAGGGGGCAGAAGGCTACACCTTC.

The V call is TRBV5-6, the J call TRBJ2-7; 8 bases fit TRBD2. The CDR3 runs to 13 residues. Germline values: CDR1 SGHDT, CDR2 YYEEEE. Unmatched junction bases numbered 2, after V lost 4 bases and J lost 2 bases. The CDR3 DNA is TGTGCCAGCAGCCCGGGAGGGCCCTACGAGCAGTACTTC. Encoded protein: CASSPGGPYEQYF. Combining the CDR3 with reference TRBV5-6 and TRBJ2-7 gives the whole variable domain DAGVTQSPTHLIKTRGQQVTLRCSPKSGHDTVSWYQQALGQGPQFIFQYYEEEERQRGNFPDRFSGHQFPNYSSELNVNALLLGDSALYLCASSPGGPYEQYFGPGTRLTVT.

This clone has only a few counts. This chain uses TRBV5-5 with TRBJ1-6, with D possibly matching TRBD1 (5 bases). Germline assignment: CDR1 SGHKS and CDR2 YYEKEE (reference sequence). The CDR3 has 19 amino acids. Trimming stripped 2 bases from V and 10 bases from J, with 28 bases between. The CDR3 loop reads CASSLTRALSSGGVSPLHF. The CDR3 DNA reads TGTGCCAGCAGCTTAACCCGGGCTTTAAGTAGCGGGGGTGTCTCACCCCTCCACTTT.

The chain couples TRBV2 to TRBJ2-6; D unresolved. This CDR3 spans 12 amino acids. V lost 8 bases to trimming and J lost 1 base, with 3 bases between them. CDR1 and CDR2 (germline): SNHLY, FYNNEI. The CDR3 DNA reads as TGTGCCAGCGAGTCTGGGGCCAACGTCCTGACTTTC. Its translation: CASESGANVLTF.

This clone was observed a few times. The chain has TRBV13 and TRBJ2-1, with 13 nucleotides matching TRBD2. The CDR3 contains 17 residues. V was clipped by 1 base and J by 8 bases; unmatched bases: 8. Germline CDR1 PRHDT, CDR2 FYEKMQ (reference sequence). The CDR3 region has the DNA TGTGCCAGCAGCTTAGTGGGACTAGCGGGAATCTTCGATGAGCAGTTCTTC. Translated: CASSLVGLAGIFDEQFF.

The chain has TRBV5-1 and TRBJ1-1, with 10 bases matching TRBD1. V was clipped by 0 bases and J by 13 bases; unmatched bases: 6. The germline V gene encodes CDR1 SGHRS and CDR2 YFSETQ. This CDR3 contains 13 residues. CDR3 in amino acids: CASSLAVGQGGFF. As DNA, the CDR3 is TGCGCCAGCAGCTTGGCTGTTGGACAGGGGGGTTTCTTT. Full variable domain (missing parts from reference TRBV5-1 and TRBJ1-1): KAGVTQTPRYLIKTRGQQVTLSCSPISGHRSVSWYQQTPGQGLQFLFEYFSETQRNKGNFPGRFSGRQFSNSRSEMNVSTLELGDSALYLCASSLAVGQGGFFGQGTRLTVV.

The rearrangement links TRBV7-8 to TRBJ1-5; 7 bases agree with TRBD1. Germline CDR1 reads SGHVS; CDR2 reads FQNEAQ. The CDR3 has 16 residues. J was trimmed by 4 bases and V by 3 bases; bases with no gene match: 9. DNA of the CDR3: TGTGCCAGCAGCTTTAGGGGGCCGGGGGCTAATCAGCCCCAGCATTTT. This codes for CASSFRGPGANQPQHF.

CDR3 amino acids: CASKRLADRRDYGYTF. The CDR3, as DNA: TGTGCCAGCAAAAGACTTGCGGACAGACGCGACTATGGCTACACCTTC. The V and J genes are TRBV27 and TRBJ1-2, with D possibly being TRBD1 (6 bases). Germline V gene data show CDR1 as MNHEY and CDR2 as SMNVEV (reference sequence). The CDR3 extends over 16 amino acids. V lost 7 bases and J lost 3, with 21 bases in between.

This CDR3 reads CASSPRRGTEEAFF. Here the CDR3 DNA reads TGTGCCAGCTCACCACGAAGGGGCACGGAAGAAGCTTTCTTT. The J gene is TRBJ1-1, the V gene TRBV18; TRBD1 might be the D (5 bases). V was shortened by 1 base and J by 8 bases, with 14 bases between the two germline ends. Per the germline V gene, CDR1 is KGHSH and CDR2 is LQKENI. The CDR3 is made up of 14 amino acids.

The V and J genes are TRBV7-6 and TRBJ2-7; 8 nucleotides align to TRBD1. The length of the CDR3 is 18 residues. The ends lost 5 bases at V and 4 bases at J; junction bases unmatched: 19. The germline V gene encodes CDR1 SGHVS and CDR2 FNYEAQ. The DNA for the CDR3 is TGTGCCAGCAGCGGTATATGGGGGTCCGACAGGGGACGGTACGAGCAGTACTTC. It specifies CASSGIWGSDRGRYEQYF.